One sample yielded the 21 T cell receptor beta chains listed below, sequenced in a study of blood T cell repertoires in COVID-19. Here immunoSEQ multiplex PCR was the method, and the copy in TCRdb shows in-frame clones only, minus some. The data contain under 400,000 clones, approximately 89% of them seen just once; the ten biggest clones take up 1.6%. Sequencing input: peripheral blood. All receptors derive from a woman aged 25-40 years with COVID-19, enrolled during active disease.

This clone was recorded only once. The same CDR3 also results from other DNA sequences found in this sample. The chain has TRBV27 and TRBJ1-5, with 9 bases that match TRBD1. The CDR3 has 13 residues. The V gene's germline CDR1 is MNHEY and CDR2 SMNVEV (reference sequence). V shed 9 bases and J 5 bases; nucleotides not matched to a gene: 5. CDR3 region: CASSGQGDQPQHF. DNA of the CDR3: TGTGCCAGTTCGGGACAGGGCGATCAGCCCCAGCATTTT.

V usage is TRBV7-9 and J usage is TRBJ1-2; D is undetermined. Trimming removed 5 bases from V and 5 bases from J, with 9 bases in between. Germline assignment: CDR1 SEHNR and CDR2 FQNEAQ (reference sequence). The CDR3 totals 12 residues. CDR3 DNA sequence: TGTGCCAGCAGCGGGGAGTGGTATGGCTACACCTTC. Residues: CASSGEWYGYTF.

The chain joins TRBV18 to TRBJ1-4; 7 bases map to TRBD1. The CDR3 totals 12 residues. Looked up from germline, CDR1 is KGHSH and CDR2 is LQKENI. V shed 5 bases, J shed 12 bases, and the junction held 6 bases outside the gene matches. The CDR3 is CASSFDRAELFF. In DNA form, the CDR3 reads TGTGCCAGCTCATTTGACAGGGCCGAACTGTTTTTT.

The chain joins TRBV10-3 to TRBJ1-1; D perhaps matches TRBD1 (6 bases). The CDR3 contains 14 residues. V was trimmed by 8 bases and J by 0 bases, leaving 13 bases between them. Germline CDR1 is ENHRY and CDR2 is SYGVKD. CDR3 sequence (DNA): TGTGCCATCGGGAAAGGGGACATGAACACTGAAGCTTTCTTT. As protein: CAIGKGDMNTEAFF.

This clone was observed a single time. The V and J genes are TRBV2 and TRBJ2-5, with 9 bases lining up with TRBD2. Per germline, CDR1 SNHLY and CDR2 FYNNEI. This CDR3 is built from 15 residues. J gave up 4 bases and V 3 bases, and 6 bases lay outside the gene matches. CDR3 residues: CASSDRGGGGETQYF. DNA for the CDR3: TGTGCCAGCAGTGACAGAGGCGGGGGGGGAGAGACCCAGTACTTC.

This rearrangement joins TRBV28 to TRBJ1-1, with TRBD1 matching 9 bases. Trimming took 2 bases from V and 11 from J; bases not matched to a gene: 3. The CDR3 sequence is 12 residues long. Germline V gene sequence: CDR1 MDHEN, CDR2 SYDVKM. CDR3 DNA: TGTGCCAGCAGTTTAGGACAGGGGATGGCTTTCTTT. This gives the protein CASSLGQGMAFF. Looking up the rest from reference TRBV28 and TRBJ1-1 gives the full variable domain: DVKVTQSSRYLVKRTGEKVFLECVQDMDHENMFWYRQDPGLGLRLIYFSYDVKMKEKGDIPEGYSVSREKKERFSLILESASTNQTSMYLCASSLGQGMAFFGQGTRLTVV.

The rearrangement links TRBV6-5 to TRBJ1-1; 7 bases map to TRBD1. CDR3 length equals 14 residues. The germline CDR1 and CDR2 sequences are MNHEY and SVGAGI. J lost 1 base, V lost 7 bases, and 6 bases had no gene match. DNA for the CDR3: TGTGCCAGCACCTTCAGGACAGGGAACACTGAAGCTTTCTTT. Translation gives CASTFRTGNTEAFF.

The gene calls are TRBV9 and TRBJ1-1; D may be TRBD1 (5 bases). Germline V gene sequence: CDR1 SGDLS, CDR2 YYNGEE. The CDR3 spans 13 residues. The V end was cut by 0 bases, the J end by 6 bases, with 9 bases between. Written as DNA, the CDR3 is TGTGCCAGCAGCGTAGAAGGGGAACCTGAAGCTTTCTTT. Translation gives CASSVEGEPEAFF.

The chain joins TRBV6-5 to TRBJ2-7; weak D call: TRBD1 (5 bases). The CDR3 covers 13 residues. The V gene's germline CDR1 is MNHEY and CDR2 SVGAGI. V was clipped by 5 bases and J by 6 bases, with 14 bases between them. The CDR3 coding sequence is TGTGCCAGCAGTCGGAAGGGGTTCTCCGAGCAGTACGTC. Its translation: CASSRKGFSEQYV.

The chain carries TRBV11-2 and TRBJ1-5; possible D gene TRBD1, 6 bases. Germline V gene sequence: CDR1 SGHAT, CDR2 FQNNGV. The V end was cut by 1 base, the J end by 2 bases, with 6 bases between. The CDR3 runs to 14 residues. Here the CDR3 reads CASSLAGGNQPQHF. DNA for the CDR3: TGTGCCAGCAGCTTAGCAGGGGGCAATCAGCCCCAGCATTTT.

There are a few counts of this clone. The chain is built from TRBV6-1 and TRBJ2-7; TRBD2 matches at 7 bases. CDR1 and CDR2 (germline): MNHNS, SASEGT. The CDR3 is 16 amino acids. Unmatched junction bases numbered 11, after V lost 1 base and J lost 5 bases. The DNA for the CDR3 is TGTGCCAGCAGTGAAGAGGAGGGGCGGGGGTCGGACGAGCAGTACTTC. Protein product: CASSEEEGRGSDEQYF.

This rearrangement joins TRBV7-9 to TRBJ1-1, with a possible D match to TRBD1 (6 bases). The CDR3 loop spans 15 amino acids. The germline V gene encodes CDR1 SEHNR and CDR2 FQNEAQ (reference sequence). V was pared by 4 bases and J by 4 bases, with 16 bases between. The CDR3 protein is CASSSFRGGPTEAFF. The DNA for the CDR3 is TGTGCCAGCAGCTCCTTTCGCGGGGGCCCCACTGAAGCTTTCTTT.

CDR3 DNA sequence: TGTGCCAGCAGGGGAGTCTACGAGCAGTACGTC. It encodes CASRGVYEQYV. This rearrangement joins TRBV2 to TRBJ2-7; maybe TRBD2 (5 bases). Germline V gives CDR1 SNHLY, CDR2 FYNNEI. The CDR3 has 11 amino acids. Trimming shortened V by 6 bases and J by 3 bases, and 6 bases separated the two germline ends.

The gene calls are TRBV2 and TRBJ1-6, with TRBD1 matching over 9 bases. Looked up from germline, CDR1 is SNHLY and CDR2 is FYNNEI. There are 16 residues in the CDR3. The V gene end was trimmed by 7 bases and the J gene end by 6 bases; junction bases not matched to a gene: 10. The CDR3 is CASKKRQGVGNSPLHF. CDR3 DNA sequence: TGTGCCAGCAAGAAAAGACAGGGGGTAGGTAATTCACCCCTCCACTTT.

The chain employs TRBV7-9 and TRBJ2-3; tentatively, D is TRBD1 (6 bases). Between the trimmed V and J ends, which lost 6 bases and 2 bases, there was a span of 9 bases. Germline CDR1 is SEHNR and CDR2 is FQNEAQ (reference sequence). This CDR3 is built from 13 residues. DNA for the CDR3: TGTGCCAGCAGGACAGGCCCCACAGATACGCAGTATTTT. This gives the protein CASRTGPTDTQYF.

The gene calls are TRBV2 and TRBJ1-6; no clear D gene. Germline V gives CDR1 SNHLY, CDR2 FYNNEI. CDR3 length equals 14 residues. V lost 4 bases and J lost 4, with 8 bases in between. CDR3 DNA: TGTGCCAGCAGTGTCCCGGAGTATAATTCACCCCTCCACTTT. Protein product: CASSVPEYNSPLHF. Variable domain in full (rest from reference TRBV2 and TRBJ1-6): EPEVTQTPSHQVTQMGQEVILRCVPISNHLYFYWYRQILGQKVEFLVSFYNNEISEKSEIFDDQFSVERPDGSNFTLKIRSTKLEDSAMYFCASSVPEYNSPLHFGNGTRLTVT.

The chain combines TRBV5-6 with TRBJ1-2; tentative D call: TRBD1 (6 bases). The CDR3 covers 11 residues. Germline V CDR1 and CDR2: SGHDT, YYEEEE. Trimming removed 4 bases at V and 13 bases at J, with 14 bases between. CDR3 loop: CASSRDRMRTF. The CDR3 DNA sequence: TGTGCCAGCAGCCGTGACAGGATGCGCACCTTC.

This clone was counted once. This chain joins TRBV19 and TRBJ2-1, with TRBD2 matching 8 bases. With 3 bases clipped from V and 5 bases from J, the junction kept 3 bases outside the gene matches. The CDR3 sequence is 14 residues long. Per the germline V gene, CDR1 is LNHDA and CDR2 is SQIVND (reference sequence). CDR3 region: CASSMTGGHNEQFF. For the CDR3, the DNA is TGTGCCAGTAGTATGACGGGGGGGCACAATGAGCAGTTCTTC.

The chain recombines TRBV4-1 with TRBJ1-3, with TRBD1 as a possible D gene (5 bases). V was trimmed by 2 bases and J by 2 bases, leaving 13 bases between them. The germline CDR1 and CDR2 sequences are MGHRA and YSYEKL. The CDR3 consists of 16 residues. The CDR3 region is CASSQQGFSAGNTIYF. The DNA of the CDR3 is TGCGCCAGCAGCCAACAGGGCTTCTCGGCTGGAAACACCATATATTTT.

The chain combines TRBV24-1 with TRBJ2-2; no clear D. V was cut by 4 bases and J by 7 bases, with 9 bases left in between. The CDR3 spans 13 residues. Germline V gives CDR1 KGHDR, CDR2 SFDVKD. The CDR3, as DNA: TGTGCCACCAGTGAAAACAGCCGCGGGGAGCTGTTTTTT. Residues: CATSENSRGELFF.

The rearrangement uses TRBV19 and TRBJ1-5; 8 bases match TRBD1. The CDR3 spans 12 residues. The germline gives CDR1 LNHDA, CDR2 SQIVND (reference sequence). The V and J ends lost 5 bases and 7 bases, in that order; junction bases with no gene match: 1. CDR3 sequence (DNA): TGTGCCAGTAGTGGACAGGGCCAGCCCCAGCATTTT. Protein: CASSGQGQPQHF.